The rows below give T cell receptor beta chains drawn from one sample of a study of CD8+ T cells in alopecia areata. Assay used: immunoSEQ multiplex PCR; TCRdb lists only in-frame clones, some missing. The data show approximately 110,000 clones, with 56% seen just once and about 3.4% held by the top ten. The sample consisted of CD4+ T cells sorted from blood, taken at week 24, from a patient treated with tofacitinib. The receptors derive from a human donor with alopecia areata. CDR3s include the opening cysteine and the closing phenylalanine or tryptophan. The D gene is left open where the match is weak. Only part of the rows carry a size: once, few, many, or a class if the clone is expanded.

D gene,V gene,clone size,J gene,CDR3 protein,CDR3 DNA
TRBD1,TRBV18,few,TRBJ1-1,CASSVGQGLNTEAFF,TGTGCCAGCTCGGTGGGACAGGGGCTGAACACTGAAGCTTTCTTT
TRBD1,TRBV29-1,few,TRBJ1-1,CSTDRDGSTEAFF,TGCAGCACCGACAGGGACGGGAGCACTGAAGCTTTCTTT
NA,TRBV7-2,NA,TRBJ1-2,CASSSRRSDYGYTF,TGTGCCAGCAGCTCCCGAAGGAGCGACTATGGCTACACCTTC
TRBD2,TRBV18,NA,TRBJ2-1,CASSLSSGVYNEQFF,TGTGCCAGCTCACTATCTAGCGGGGTCTACAATGAGCAGTTCTTC
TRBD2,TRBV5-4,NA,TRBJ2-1,CASSPSASGGYEQFF,TGTGCCAGCAGCCCATCAGCTAGCGGGGGCTATGAGCAGTTCTTC
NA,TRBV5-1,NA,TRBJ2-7,CASSSGTQINEQYF,TGCGCCAGCAGCTCCGGGACACAAATCAACGAGCAGTACTTC
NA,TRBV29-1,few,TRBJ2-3,CSVVVGGSTDTQYF,TGCAGCGTTGTGGTGGGCGGTAGCACAGATACGCAGTATTTT
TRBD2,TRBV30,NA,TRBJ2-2,CAWRAGLGGGELFF,TGTGCCTGGAGAGCCGGACTAGGTGGCGGGGAGCTGTTTTTT
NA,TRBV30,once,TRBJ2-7,CAWSGANEQYF,TGTGCCTGGAGTGGAGCCAACGAGCAGTACTTC
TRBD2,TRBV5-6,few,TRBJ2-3,CASSRTSGGTDTQYF,TGTGCCAGCAGCAGGACTAGCGGGGGCACAGATACGCAGTATTTT
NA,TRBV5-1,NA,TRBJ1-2,CASSSDFWGYTF,TGCGCCAGCAGCTCGGATTTTTGGGGCTACACCTTC
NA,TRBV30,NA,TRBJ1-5,CAWSQPGWSNQPQHF,TGTGCCTGGAGTCAGCCGGGTTGGAGCAATCAGCCCCAGCATTTT
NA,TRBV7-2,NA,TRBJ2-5,CASSSSQETQYF,TGTGCCAGCAGTAGTTCACAAGAGACCCAGTACTTC
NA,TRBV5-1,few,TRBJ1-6,CASSLDGPFDSPLHF,TGCGCCAGCAGCTTGGATGGGCCCTTTGACTCACCCCTCCACTTT